This TCR beta chain appears in the sequencing data of a study of memory CD4+ T cells and cytomegalovirus serostatus. The sort gate was single viable CD3+CD4+CD8-CD45RO+ cells for memory CD4+ T cells. Profiled with immunoSEQ multiplex PCR; TCRdb holds only in-frame clones, not every one. Among more than 35,000 clones listed, about 73% were seen once. J lost 4 bases, V lost 0 bases, and 10 bases had no gene match. The CDR3 has 17 residues. CDR1 and CDR2 (germline): SGHRS, YFSETQ. V gene TRBV5-1 combines with J gene TRBJ2-1; TRBD1 aligns across 7 bases. The receptor's source is an adult in good health and CMV-seronegative. Sequenced sample: memory CD4+ T cells from blood. The CDR3 loop is CASSLDVGTAEYNEQFF. CDR3 coding DNA: TGCGCCAGCAGCTTGGACGTCGGGACAGCGGAATACAATGAGCAGTTCTTC. The complete variable domain, with remaining parts taken from reference TRBV5-1 and TRBJ2-1, reads KAGVTQTPRYLIKTRGQQVTLSCSPISGHRSVSWYQQTPGQGLQFLFEYFSETQRNKGNFPGRFSGRQFSNSRSEMNVSTLELGDSALYLCASSLDVGTAEYNEQFFGPGTRLTVL.